These T cell receptor beta chains were read from a single sample in a study of OX40 agonist ivuxolimab in advanced cancers. Assay used: immunoSEQ multiplex PCR; TCRdb lists only in-frame clones, some missing. The sample carries approximately 64,000 clones, over 80% recorded once. The material was CD4+ or CD8+ T cells sorted from blood, obtained in a trial of the OX40 agonist ivuxolimab. The receptors originated from an adult with an advanced solid tumor such as melanoma, head and neck, liver or kidney cancer. Both conserved end residues are part of each CDR3. The order of the fields is J gene, V gene, D gene, clone size, CDR3 DNA, CDR3 protein. The D gene is left open where the match is weak. Only some rows state a clone size, as once, few, many or a class for expanded clones.

j_call: TRBJ2-7; v_call: TRBV4-1; d_call: .; clone_size: once; cdr3_nt: TGCGCCAGCAGCCAAGATCGTCAGTTGGGGACCCTCTACGAGCAGTACTTC; cdr3_aa: CASSQDRQLGTLYEQYF
j_call: TRBJ1-4; v_call: TRBV5-5; d_call: TRBD1; clone_size: .; cdr3_nt: TGTGCCAGCAGCTCCGGGACAGGGAGCTCGGTGTTTTTT; cdr3_aa: CASSSGTGSSVFF
j_call: TRBJ2-3; v_call: TRBV30; d_call: .; clone_size: .; cdr3_nt: TGTGCCTGGAGCAGACTAGATAGCACAGATACGCAGTATTTT; cdr3_aa: CAWSRLDSTDTQYF
j_call: TRBJ1-4; v_call: TRBV11-3; d_call: TRBD1; clone_size: .; cdr3_nt: TGTGCCAGCAGCTTGGGACAGGTTGAAAAACTGTTTTTT; cdr3_aa: CASSLGQVEKLFF
j_call: TRBJ2-3; v_call: TRBV11-2; d_call: .; clone_size: .; cdr3_nt: TGTGCCAGCAGCTTAGGCGGGGGCACAGATACGCAGTATTTT; cdr3_aa: CASSLGGGTDTQYF
j_call: TRBJ2-5; v_call: TRBV9; d_call: .; clone_size: .; cdr3_nt: TGTGCCAGCAGCAGGACTCCTGATAGGGGAGAGACCCAGTACTTC; cdr3_aa: CASSRTPDRGETQYF
j_call: TRBJ2-7; v_call: TRBV7-6; d_call: .; clone_size: once; cdr3_nt: TGTGCCAGCAGCCGCTGGACAGATCTATACGAGCAGTACTTC; cdr3_aa: CASSRWTDLYEQYF
j_call: TRBJ2-1; v_call: TRBV6-1; d_call: .; clone_size: .; cdr3_nt: TGTGCCAGCACTTACAATGAGCAGTTCTTC; cdr3_aa: CASTYNEQFF
j_call: TRBJ2-3; v_call: TRBV27; d_call: .; clone_size: .; cdr3_nt: TGTGCCAGCAGTAAGCTAGCAGGCACAGATACGCAGTATTTT; cdr3_aa: CASSKLAGTDTQYF
j_call: TRBJ2-5; v_call: TRBV11-2; d_call: .; clone_size: .; cdr3_nt: TGTGCCAGCACCGACGGGAGACAAGAGACCCAGTACTTC; cdr3_aa: CASTDGRQETQYF
j_call: TRBJ2-1; v_call: TRBV27; d_call: TRBD2; clone_size: .; cdr3_nt: TGTGCCAGCAGACTAGCGGCTAATTCCTACAATGAGCAGTTCTTC; cdr3_aa: CASRLAANSYNEQFF
j_call: TRBJ1-4; v_call: TRBV5-5; d_call: TRBD1; clone_size: once; cdr3_nt: TGTGCCAGCACCTCATCCTTGGCGGACAGGGGAAATGAAAAACTGTTTTTT; cdr3_aa: CASTSSLADRGNEKLFF
j_call: TRBJ2-7; v_call: TRBV4-2; d_call: .; clone_size: .; cdr3_nt: TGTGCCAGCAGCGGACGACAGCGCCTCGAGCAGTACTTC; cdr3_aa: CASSGRQRLEQYF
j_call: TRBJ1-2; v_call: TRBV28; d_call: .; clone_size: once; cdr3_nt: TGTGCCAGCAGATTGGGAGGGGGAGGTTATGGCTACACCTTC; cdr3_aa: CASRLGGGGYGYTF
j_call: TRBJ2-2; v_call: TRBV6-5; d_call: TRBD2; clone_size: .; cdr3_nt: TGTGCCAGCAGTTACGGGACTAGGACCGGGGAGCTGTTTTTT; cdr3_aa: CASSYGTRTGELFF
j_call: TRBJ2-5; v_call: TRBV2; d_call: .; clone_size: .; cdr3_nt: TGTGCCAGCAGCTCTGGGACAAAAGAGACCCAGTACTTC; cdr3_aa: CASSSGTKETQYF
j_call: TRBJ2-7; v_call: TRBV6-6; d_call: .; clone_size: .; cdr3_nt: TGTGCCAGCAGTTACCGGCGGGACAGCCAACCCCACGAGCAGTACTTC; cdr3_aa: CASSYRRDSQPHEQYF
j_call: TRBJ1-2; v_call: TRBV6-6; d_call: TRBD1; clone_size: .; cdr3_nt: TGTGCCAGCACCCATGGAGATGGCAGGGGGCGTGGCTACACCTTC; cdr3_aa: CASTHGDGRGRGYTF
j_call: TRBJ2-3; v_call: TRBV7-9; d_call: .; clone_size: .; cdr3_nt: TGTGCCAGCAACAATCCACGCACAGATACGCAGTATTTT; cdr3_aa: CASNNPRTDTQYF
j_call: TRBJ1-5; v_call: TRBV7-2; d_call: .; clone_size: .; cdr3_nt: TGTGCCAGCAGCTTAGTGGTTGGTGGCAATCAGCCCCAGCATTTT; cdr3_aa: CASSLVVGGNQPQHF
j_call: TRBJ1-1; v_call: TRBV25-1; d_call: .; clone_size: .; cdr3_nt: TGTGCCAGCAGTGAATATAAGGGGACGACTGAAGCTTTCTTT; cdr3_aa: CASSEYKGTTEAFF
j_call: TRBJ2-2; v_call: TRBV30; d_call: TRBD2; clone_size: few; cdr3_nt: TGTTCGGCGGGAGAGAGAACCGGGGAGCTGTTTTTT; cdr3_aa: CSAGERTGELFF
j_call: TRBJ1-1; v_call: TRBV5-8; d_call: .; clone_size: .; cdr3_nt: TGTGCCAGCAGCCTGACAGGTGCTGTGATCGGGGGTGAAGCTTTCTTT; cdr3_aa: CASSLTGAVIGGEAFF
j_call: TRBJ2-7; v_call: TRBV7-2; d_call: .; clone_size: once; cdr3_nt: TGTGCCAGCAGCCCCCAGGCTCAGACCCACGAGCAGTACTTC; cdr3_aa: CASSPQAQTHEQYF
j_call: TRBJ2-1; v_call: TRBV19; d_call: TRBD2; clone_size: .; cdr3_nt: TGTGCCAGTAGCCCATGGGCGGGAGGCTACAATGAGCAGTTCTTC; cdr3_aa: CASSPWAGGYNEQFF
j_call: TRBJ1-4; v_call: TRBV28; d_call: .; clone_size: .; cdr3_nt: TGTGCCAGCAGTTTGGGGGATACCGCTGAAAAACTGTTTTTT; cdr3_aa: CASSLGDTAEKLFF
j_call: TRBJ2-3; v_call: TRBV6-5; d_call: .; clone_size: .; cdr3_nt: TGTGCCAGCAGTTACTCGCAATACGGGAGCACAGATACGCAGTATTTT; cdr3_aa: CASSYSQYGSTDTQYF
j_call: TRBJ1-1; v_call: TRBV11-2; d_call: .; clone_size: .; cdr3_nt: TGTGCCAGCAGCTTCGGGAATTTGAACACTGAAGCTTTCTTT; cdr3_aa: CASSFGNLNTEAFF
j_call: TRBJ2-2; v_call: TRBV21-1; d_call: .; clone_size: .; cdr3_nt: TGTGCCAGCAGCAAAAGGCGACAGCCGAACACCGGGGAGCTGTTTTTT; cdr3_aa: CASSKRRQPNTGELFF
j_call: TRBJ2-5; v_call: TRBV10-3; d_call: TRBD1; clone_size: .; cdr3_nt: TGTGCCATCAGTTATGGACAGGGCGGGCAGGAGACCCAGTACTTC; cdr3_aa: CAISYGQGGQETQYF
j_call: TRBJ1-1; v_call: TRBV18; d_call: TRBD1; clone_size: few; cdr3_nt: TGTGCCAGCTCATTACAGGGGGCGAGGAGCACTGAAGCTTTCTTT; cdr3_aa: CASSLQGARSTEAFF
j_call: TRBJ1-2; v_call: TRBV21-1; d_call: .; clone_size: .; cdr3_nt: TGTGCCAGCAGCAAACAAACGACAGGGGAAGCTACTAACTATGGCTACACCTTC; cdr3_aa: CASSKQTTGEATNYGYTF
j_call: TRBJ1-1; v_call: TRBV18; d_call: .; clone_size: once; cdr3_nt: TGTGCCAGCTCACTCGGGTCTTACACTGAAGCTTTCTTT; cdr3_aa: CASSLGSYTEAFF
j_call: TRBJ1-2; v_call: TRBV7-2; d_call: TRBD1; clone_size: few; cdr3_nt: TGTGCCAGCAGCCCTGACAGGGGTGGCTACACCTTC; cdr3_aa: CASSPDRGGYTF
j_call: TRBJ1-4; v_call: TRBV5-8; d_call: .; clone_size: .; cdr3_nt: TGTGCCAGCAGCTTGGCCGGAACAGCCCTTAATGAAAAACTGTTTTTT; cdr3_aa: CASSLAGTALNEKLFF
j_call: TRBJ2-3; v_call: TRBV7-6; d_call: .; clone_size: once; cdr3_nt: TGTGCCAGCAGCTTAGGGGGGTACGGGAGCGCAGATACGCAGTATTTT; cdr3_aa: CASSLGGYGSADTQYF
j_call: TRBJ2-2; v_call: TRBV6-5; d_call: TRBD1; clone_size: few; cdr3_nt: TGTGCCAGCAATCGAGAGACAGGGGGCACCGGGGAGCTGTTTTTT; cdr3_aa: CASNRETGGTGELFF
j_call: TRBJ2-1; v_call: TRBV4-2; d_call: TRBD2; clone_size: .; cdr3_nt: TGTGCCAGCAGCCTCCATAGCGGGAGTGAGTCTAATGAGCAGTTCTTC; cdr3_aa: CASSLHSGSESNEQFF
j_call: TRBJ2-7; v_call: TRBV7-8; d_call: .; clone_size: .; cdr3_nt: TGTGCCAGCAGCCTCGTGAGGGGCGAGCAGTACTTC; cdr3_aa: CASSLVRGEQYF
j_call: TRBJ2-2; v_call: TRBV6-1; d_call: TRBD1; clone_size: .; cdr3_nt: TGTGCCAGCCCCAGGGGGCCCAACACCGGGGAGCTGTTTTTT; cdr3_aa: CASPRGPNTGELFF
j_call: TRBJ1-2; v_call: TRBV6-5; d_call: .; clone_size: once; cdr3_nt: TGTGCCAGCAGTTACTCGGTTCACCTCGGTAACTATGGCTACACCTTC; cdr3_aa: CASSYSVHLGNYGYTF
j_call: TRBJ1-1; v_call: TRBV7-8; d_call: TRBD1; clone_size: .; cdr3_nt: TGTGCCAGCAGCCGAAAAGGGGACAGGGGTGTTGAAGCTTTCTTT; cdr3_aa: CASSRKGDRGVEAFF
j_call: TRBJ2-1; v_call: TRBV29-1; d_call: TRBD2; clone_size: .; cdr3_nt: TGCAGCGCGGCGGGCGGGGGAAGGAATGAGCAGTTCTTC; cdr3_aa: CSAAGGGRNEQFF
j_call: TRBJ1-2; v_call: TRBV19; d_call: .; clone_size: .; cdr3_nt: TGTGCCACCCGAGCGGGCCACCAGAGTCGGGATGGCTACACCTTC; cdr3_aa: CATRAGHQSRDGYTF
j_call: TRBJ1-3; v_call: TRBV25-1; d_call: .; clone_size: .; cdr3_nt: TGTGCCAGCAGTGAATTGGAGGGGGCTGGAAACACCATATATTTT; cdr3_aa: CASSELEGAGNTIYF